These T cell receptor beta chains were read from a single sample in a study of coeliac disease. Only in-frame clones appear in the TCRdb table, and some are missing; sequencing was by immunoSEQ multiplex PCR. The data hold over a thousand clones, with around 69% observed a single time. The sample comprised intraepithelial lymphocytes from the gut. The source of these receptors is a woman aged 45-65 years with celiac disease on a gluten-free diet. The CDR3 runs from the conserved cysteine through the conserved F or W. D genes are given only for firm matches. Where a row states a size, it is once, few, many or the class of an expanded clone; other rows omit it.

abundance	j_gene	d_gene	v_gene	CDR3nt	CDR3aa
once	TRBJ2-3	TRBD1	TRBV7-6	TGTGCCAGCAGCTACCTAACACGCTTGACAGGGGGCAAGTATTTT	CASSYLTRLTGGKYF
-	TRBJ2-1	TRBD2	TRBV5-4	TGTGCCAGCAGCCCGGCTAGCGGGGGGCTAGGGAATGAGCAGTTCTTC	CASSPASGGLGNEQFF
-	TRBJ1-5	-	TRBV7-2	TGTGCCAGCAGCTTATTGGCGCTTCGGGGGAATCAGCCCCAGCATTTT	CASSLLALRGNQPQHF
few	TRBJ2-4	-	TRBV27	TGTGCCAGCAGTTTATCTTCTGCAGTAGCCAAAAACATTCAGTACTTC	CASSLSSAVAKNIQYF
-	TRBJ1-1	-	TRBV21-1	TGTGCCGCCCGTAAGGGGGCGCGGGGTAACACTGAAGCTTTCTTT	CAARKGARGNTEAFF
-	TRBJ2-2	-	TRBV13	TGTGCCAGCAGCCTTACCACTGGGGAGCTGTTTTTT	CASSLTTGELFF
few	TRBJ2-5	-	TRBV30	TGTGCCTGGGCCACCGGAGAGACCCAGTACTTC	CAWATGETQYF
-	TRBJ2-4	TRBD1	TRBV18	TGTGCCAGCTCCCCCACCAGGGACAGAGGAAACATTCAGTACTTC	CASSPTRDRGNIQYF
-	TRBJ1-2	-	TRBV18	TGTGCCAGCTCACCCCAGTACAGGGAGGGAGGCTACACCTTC	CASSPQYREGGYTF
-	TRBJ2-1	TRBD2	TRBV6-1	TGTGCCAACAAGCGGGGGTCGGCCTACAATGAGCAGTTCTTC	CANKRGSAYNEQFF
-	TRBJ1-5	TRBD1	TRBV28	TGTGCCAGCAGTTATGGACAGGGGGCAAATCAGCCCCAGCATTTT	CASSYGQGANQPQHF
-	TRBJ2-1	TRBD2	TRBV29-1	TGCAGCGTTGTAGCGGGGTCCTACAATGAGCAGTTCTTC	CSVVAGSYNEQFF
-	TRBJ2-5	-	TRBV7-8	TGTGCCAGCAGCCTCGGACAATTGTTTGAAGAGACCCAGTACTTC	CASSLGQLFEETQYF
once	TRBJ1-6	-	TRBV18	TGTGCCAGCTCACCACCTAATTCAGGGGCCTATAATTCACCCCTCCACTTT	CASSPPNSGAYNSPLHF
-	TRBJ2-7	-	TRBV29-1	TGCAGCGTTACGCAGGGATCCTCCTACGAGCAGTACTTC	CSVTQGSSYEQYF
few	TRBJ2-5	-	TRBV30	TGTGCCTGGGGGGGAGGTGAGACCCAGTACTTC	CAWGGGETQYF
-	TRBJ1-1	-	TRBV28	TGTGCCAGCAGTTTGTCTCAGACTGAAGCTTTCTTT	CASSLSQTEAFF
-	TRBJ2-1	-	TRBV4-3	TGCGCCAGCAGCCAGCGGGCCGGATACAATGAGCAGTTCTTC	CASSQRAGYNEQFF
-	TRBJ2-1	TRBD2	TRBV4-3	TGCGCCAGCAGCCAAGACCCTTTGGTAGCGGGAAGCTCCTACAATGAGCAGTTCTTC	CASSQDPLVAGSSYNEQFF
-	TRBJ2-5	TRBD1	TRBV28	TGTGCCGGGTCAGGGGGCACGACTCAGTACTTC	CAGSGGTTQYF
-	TRBJ1-1	-	TRBV11-2	TGTGCCAGCAGCTTAGGGCCCTTGGGCAGGCTCACTGAAGCTTTCTTT	CASSLGPLGRLTEAFF
-	TRBJ1-6	-	TRBV5-1	TGCGCCAGCTCGCTATGGTTTTCGTTCTCACCCCTCCACTTT	CASSLWFSFSPLHF
-	TRBJ2-3	-	TRBV27	TGTGCCAGCAGTCCCCCCTCCGATACGCAGTATTTT	CASSPPSDTQYF
-	TRBJ1-1	-	TRBV18	TGTGCCAGCTCACCAGTTCGGGGAAACACTGAAGCTTTCTTT	CASSPVRGNTEAFF
-	TRBJ1-5	TRBD1	TRBV18	TGTGCCAGCTCACTAGGGACAGGACATCAGCCCCAGCATTTT	CASSLGTGHQPQHF
-	TRBJ2-5	TRBD1	TRBV11-2	TGTGCCAGCAGCAGAGGGGACAGTTCGCAAGAGACCCAGTACTTC	CASSRGDSSQETQYF
-	TRBJ1-2	-	TRBV30	TGTGCCTGGAGTAGAGGGGACAAGGGCTATGGCTACACCTTC	CAWSRGDKGYGYTF
large	TRBJ1-5	-	TRBV27	TGTGCCAGCAGACCCGATGTACAGAGCAATCAGCCCCAGCATTTT	CASRPDVQSNQPQHF
-	TRBJ1-1	-	TRBV28	TGTGCCAGCAGCTTTACCGTTCTAATCACTGAAGCTTTCTTT	CASSFTVLITEAFF
-	TRBJ2-7	-	TRBV10-1	TGCGCCAGCACCGATCCGGTTGGTCGGGCCTACGAGCAGTACTTC	CASTDPVGRAYEQYF
few	TRBJ2-2	-	TRBV2	TGTGCCAGCAGCTTTTTCTTGGGGGGGCTGGGGCTCGGGGAGCTGTTTTTT	CASSFFLGGLGLGELFF
once	TRBJ2-1	TRBD2	TRBV28	TGTGCCAGCACGGCGGGAGCTAACAATGAGCAGTTCTTC	CASTAGANNEQFF
-	TRBJ2-1	-	TRBV30	TGTGCCTGGAACAGGCCCTCCTACAATGAGCAGTTCTTC	CAWNRPSYNEQFF
-	TRBJ1-1	-	TRBV5-1	TGCGCCAGCAGCTTACAGGGAGCTGCGAACACTGAAGCTTTCTTT	CASSLQGAANTEAFF
-	TRBJ1-5	-	TRBV19	TGTGCCAGTAGTCCCGTAGGAGAGGGCAATCAGCCCCAGCATTTT	CASSPVGEGNQPQHF
large	TRBJ2-1	-	TRBV28	TGTGCCATTCTAAGGGGCTCCTACAATGAGCAGTTCTTC	CAILRGSYNEQFF
-	TRBJ1-6	-	TRBV30	TGTGCCTGGAGTATCGAATCCCAGTCACCCCTCCACTTT	CAWSIESQSPLHF
-	TRBJ2-7	-	TRBV2	TGTGCCAGCAGTGTAGGAACAGGTTGGGGCTACGAGCAGTACTTC	CASSVGTGWGYEQYF
few	TRBJ1-5	-	TRBV2	TGTGCCAGCAGTTGGGGCTCTCCCCGCCATCAGCCCCAGCATTTT	CASSWGSPRHQPQHF
-	TRBJ2-5	TRBD1	TRBV14	TGTGCCAGCAGTCGGGACAGCCAGTACTTC	CASSRDSQYF
few	TRBJ1-4	-	TRBV5-4	TGTGCCAGCAGGGACGGGGTAGCTAATGAAAAACTGTTTTTT	CASRDGVANEKLFF
-	TRBJ1-2	-	TRBV28	TGTGCCAGCAGTATAGTGAACTATGGCTACACCTTC	CASSIVNYGYTF
-	TRBJ1-1	-	TRBV18	TGTGCCAGCTCAAGCCTTCAAGCGCGGGGGCTAAACACTGAAGCTTTCTTT	CASSSLQARGLNTEAFF
-	TRBJ1-4	-	TRBV20-1	TGCAGTGCCCAGTTGGTCCCGGGAGAAGTTTTT	CSAQLVPGEVF
once	TRBJ2-5	TRBD2	TRBV7-2	TGTGCCAGCAGCATAGGGTATTCGCGGGGGGGCGGTCGGGAGACCCAGTACTTC	CASSIGYSRGGGRETQYF
-	TRBJ1-2	-	TRBV5-6	TGTGCCAGCAGCCCTTTGGGGACAACTAACTATGGCTACACCTTC	CASSPLGTTNYGYTF
-	TRBJ1-5	-	TRBV7-9	TGTGCCAGCAGCTTATCGGGGGATCAGCCCCAGCATTTT	CASSLSGDQPQHF
few	TRBJ2-7	TRBD2	TRBV18	TGTGCCAGCTCACCGCCCGGGAGGGCGCCTATCTTC	CASSPPGRAPIF
large	TRBJ1-5	-	TRBV28	TGTGCCAGCAGTTTAAGGAGGGGACGGATCAATCAGCCCCAGCATTTT	CASSLRRGRINQPQHF
-	TRBJ2-1	-	TRBV21-1	TGTGCCAGCAGCAAATTAGAACTAGCGGGGAGTAATGAGCAGTTCTTC	CASSKLELAGSNEQFF
-	TRBJ2-5	TRBD1	TRBV18	TGTGCCAGCTCACCACCGGGACAGGGTGGAGAGACCCAGTACTTC	CASSPPGQGGETQYF
-	TRBJ2-7	TRBD1	TRBV10-2	TGCGCCAGTTGGGACAGGGGGCTGCACGAGCAGTACTTC	CASWDRGLHEQYF
-	TRBJ1-2	-	TRBV5-1	TGCGCCAGCACCGTGGACCGGGGTAATGGCTACACCTTC	CASTVDRGNGYTF
-	TRBJ2-1	-	TRBV28	TGTGCCAGCTTGGCGTCCCCCGTGGGCTTCGAGCAGTTCTTC	CASLASPVGFEQFF
-	TRBJ2-7	-	TRBV30	TGTGCCTGGAGTATTGGGCGAGCCTACGAGCAGTACTTC	CAWSIGRAYEQYF